These T cell receptor beta chains were read from a single sample in a study of graft-versus-host responses after intestinal transplantation. Profiling relied on immunoSEQ multiplex PCR, and the TCRdb table lists in-frame clones only, not all of them. The sample includes tens of thousands of clones, 90% to 95% of them seen just once. Antigens of these TCRs are unknown. The sample consisted of unstimulated CD8+ T cells sorted from spleen or lymph node cells, taken before transplant. The receptor source for this set is a human donor who was the organ donor for an intestinal transplant. CDR3s leave out the opening cysteine and the closing phenylalanine or tryptophan.

CDR3aa: ASSPPTSGQETQY
v_gene: TRBV28
j_gene: TRBJ2-5

CDR3aa: ASSLERYEQY
v_gene: TRBV11-2
j_gene: TRBJ2-7

CDR3aa: AISVQGPRAIDTQY
v_gene: TRBV10-3
j_gene: TRBJ2-3

CDR3aa: ASSPTGAPYNEQF
v_gene: TRBV9
j_gene: TRBJ2-1

CDR3aa: ASSYVGPGANVLT
v_gene: TRBV6-6
j_gene: TRBJ2-6

CDR3aa: ASSDSTSNEQF
v_gene: TRBV6-4
j_gene: TRBJ2-1

CDR3aa: ASSTGAGTGELF
v_gene: TRBV9
j_gene: TRBJ2-2

CDR3aa: ASSVRQGFNEQF
v_gene: TRBV9
j_gene: TRBJ2-1

CDR3aa: ASSDQWRTGGDEQF
v_gene: TRBV6-1
j_gene: TRBJ2-1

CDR3aa: ATSRKGLAETQY
v_gene: TRBV15
j_gene: TRBJ2-5

CDR3aa: ATSLAGEPTGELF
v_gene: TRBV15
j_gene: TRBJ2-2

CDR3aa: ASSYSSGYYNEQF
v_gene: TRBV6-5
j_gene: TRBJ2-1

CDR3aa: ASSDQTGNYGYT
v_gene: TRBV10-1
j_gene: TRBJ1-2

CDR3aa: AWSVLAGYYSSYNEQF
v_gene: TRBV30
j_gene: TRBJ2-1

CDR3aa: ASSLRPQETQY
v_gene: TRBV11-3
j_gene: TRBJ2-5

CDR3aa: ASSGSGSAYEQY
v_gene: TRBV9
j_gene: TRBJ2-7

CDR3aa: ASSSRTSGTTDTQY
v_gene: TRBV11-3
j_gene: TRBJ2-3

CDR3aa: ASSQLERNEQF
v_gene: TRBV4-1
j_gene: TRBJ2-1

CDR3aa: ASSQDRSSGAYEQY
v_gene: TRBV4-3
j_gene: TRBJ2-7

CDR3aa: ASSEWGVTEAF
v_gene: TRBV6-1
j_gene: TRBJ1-1

CDR3aa: SVEDWLYDRVNTEAF
v_gene: TRBV29-1
j_gene: TRBJ1-1

CDR3aa: ASSIAGFNTEAF
v_gene: TRBV19
j_gene: TRBJ1-1

CDR3aa: ASSYSTPPGKETQY
v_gene: TRBV6-6
j_gene: TRBJ2-5

CDR3aa: ASSSGPTGVNTEAF
v_gene: TRBV5-4
j_gene: TRBJ1-1

CDR3aa: ASSQDLREAPTDTQY
v_gene: TRBV4-1
j_gene: TRBJ2-3

CDR3aa: ATSRTSGTTDTQY
v_gene: TRBV15
j_gene: TRBJ2-3

CDR3aa: SVDTGSYEQY
v_gene: TRBV29-1
j_gene: TRBJ2-7

CDR3aa: ASLTGPTGELF
v_gene: TRBV2
j_gene: TRBJ2-2

CDR3aa: ASSRPGDNNEKLF
v_gene: TRBV6-5
j_gene: TRBJ1-4

CDR3aa: ASSKEFGELF
v_gene: TRBV28
j_gene: TRBJ2-2

CDR3aa: ASSVPGYNEQF
v_gene: TRBV9
j_gene: TRBJ2-1

CDR3aa: ASSGVAEDEQF
v_gene: TRBV6-4
j_gene: TRBJ2-1

CDR3aa: ASSYSGLAGGNEQF
v_gene: TRBV6-5
j_gene: TRBJ2-1

CDR3aa: ASSFTGVYNEQF
v_gene: TRBV5-1
j_gene: TRBJ2-1

CDR3aa: AWSVVGGTEAF
v_gene: TRBV30
j_gene: TRBJ1-1

CDR3aa: ASSLADSYNEQF
v_gene: TRBV28
j_gene: TRBJ2-1

CDR3aa: ASSWDRGTGELF
v_gene: TRBV6-5
j_gene: TRBJ2-2

CDR3aa: ASSYATGLAGDEQY
v_gene: TRBV6-5
j_gene: TRBJ2-7

CDR3aa: ASSWGTGGNQPQH
v_gene: TRBV5-1
j_gene: TRBJ1-5

CDR3aa: ASSVDGQGNYGYT
v_gene: TRBV9
j_gene: TRBJ1-2

CDR3aa: ASSRDRVHMNTEAF
v_gene: TRBV7-9
j_gene: TRBJ1-1

CDR3aa: ASGLDTLAVDEQF
v_gene: TRBV12-5
j_gene: TRBJ2-1

CDR3aa: ASSPSGRTYEQY
v_gene: TRBV4-1
j_gene: TRBJ2-7

CDR3aa: ASSFFADRGYTEAF
v_gene: TRBV7-9
j_gene: TRBJ1-1

CDR3aa: ASRGASSLTQY
v_gene: TRBV2
j_gene: TRBJ2-5